This TCR beta chain originates from a study of blood T cell repertoires in COVID-19 (dated by TCRdb to the early 2020s). About the study as a whole: Samples covering the acute and convalescent phases of COVID-19 were provided by collaborators in the United States, Italy and Spain. The material from the prospective study consisted of cDNA or gDNA derived from T cells, B-cell-depleted T cells, or PBMCs. The dataset comprised deeply sampled blood TCRbeta repertoires from subjects exposed to, actively infected with, or recovered from COVID-19. The repertoires were released in a freely available public database meant as a resource for research on the immune response to SARS-CoV-2. Where HLA class I and class II types were available, the types were taken from metadata supplied by the sample provider, not from assay-based typing. Nearly every sample came with metadata listing a de-identified subject ID, COVID-19 status, age in years and sex. Samples came from the ongoing ImmuneRACE study (first 160 participants) plus 1,254 subjects from 6 global collaborators.

Trimming takes 0 bases off V and 6 bases off J; junction bases not matched to a gene: 5. The CDR3 contains 14 residues, cysteine and phenylalanine counted. Only the CDR3 DNA stays, 42 bases, in frame from base 1. The germline V gene gives CDR1 as MNHEY and CDR2 as SVGAGI. Collaborating institutions collected whole blood in K2EDTA tubes following their own protocols. For TCRbeta analysis, collaborator samples were shipped as frozen whole blood, as isolated PBMCs, or as DNA extracted from either sample type. Turning to this clone: Its specific antigen is unknown. Base qualities were left out, and no much larger clone turns up one base away.

Points the paper makes about the study in general: Clinical and demographic metadata were provided uncurated, with the amount varying by source and participant.

TCRbeta CDR3 regions were amplified from genomic DNA using the immunoSEQ Assay, a bias-controlled multiplex PCR. The authors processed their data as follows. The number of nucleated cells in each sample was estimated by amplification of reference gene primers within the assay. To quantify the absolute abundance of each unique TCRbeta CDR3 rearrangement, sequence reads were collapsed and filtered. For each sample, productive Simpson clonality was calculated as the square root of Simpson's diversity index over productive rearrangements. TCRdb carries this immuneACCESS record with in-frame sequences only. Its versions omit some clonotypes, under half of them owing to an unresolved V gene in the studies checked, with the rest unexplained. V and J calls and clone size are as listed in that table; D and trimming were resolved from the DNA. Across this sample there are some 270,000 clones, with about 89% seen only once. Of the sample, approximately 0.84% is held by the ten largest clones.

The sequencing input was peripheral blood. The TCR comes from a man aged 25 to 40 with acute or convalescent COVID-19. The V and J genes are TRBV6-5 and TRBJ2-7, and TRBD1 matches 7 of the central bases. Here the CDR3 is given as CASSYSGRGSEQYF. The DNA sequence follows: TGTGCCAGCAGTTACTCGGGCAGGGGGTCCGAGCAGTACTTC.